Each of the 28 T cell receptor beta chains below was sequenced from the same sample in a study of OX40 agonist ivuxolimab in advanced cancers. Only in-frame clones appear in the TCRdb table, and some are missing; sequencing was by immunoSEQ multiplex PCR. The sample has about 89,000 clones, roughly 90% seen once. The specimen was CD4+ or CD8+ T cells sorted from blood, collected in a trial of the OX40 agonist ivuxolimab. All receptors derive from an adult with an advanced solid tumor such as melanoma, head and neck, liver or kidney cancer.

For this clone: In the same sample, other DNA sequences code for this CDR3. V usage is TRBV14 and J usage is TRBJ2-2; D is unresolved. The CDR3 contains 16 residues. Germline V gene lookup returns CDR1 SGHDN and CDR2 FVKESK. Trimming stripped 3 bases from V and 6 bases from J, with 17 bases between. Written as DNA, the CDR3 is TGTGCCAGCAGCCAGGCCCCCACACGAAGGGCCGGGGAGCTGTTTTTT. It encodes CASSQAPTRRAGELFF.

This chain links TRBV5-1 with TRBJ2-7; D may be TRBD1 (5 bases). V lost 0 bases, J lost 4 bases, and 8 bases lay in between. CDR1 and CDR2 from the germline V gene are SGHRS and YFSETQ. The CDR3 length is 13 residues. CDR3 in amino acids: CASSLDDRYEQYF. Here the CDR3 DNA reads TGCGCCAGCAGCTTGGACGACAGATACGAGCAGTACTTC.

The rearrangement joins TRBV6-6 to TRBJ1-1; possible D gene TRBD1, 6 bases. With 2 bases removed from V and 10 bases from J, the gap between germline ends came to 17 bases. CDR3 length equals 14 residues. Germline assignment: CDR1 MNHNY and CDR2 SVGAGI (reference sequence). The CDR3 bases are TGTGCCAGCAGTTACGCTCGGACAGAAGGGAGAGCTTTCTTT. As protein: CASSYARTEGRAFF.

The rearrangement uses TRBV18 and TRBJ2-3; D is perhaps TRBD2 (6 bases). Germline CDR1 is KGHSH and CDR2 is LQKENI. The length of the CDR3 is 16 residues. V lost 4 bases, J lost 3 bases, and 17 bases lay in between. The CDR3 DNA follows: TGTGCCAGCTCACTCGCCTCGACTAGTAGTACAGATACGCAGTATTTT. It specifies CASSLASTSSTDTQYF.

The J gene is TRBJ1-2, the V gene TRBV13; 10 nucleotides match TRBD1. Trimming took 5 bases from V and 0 from J; bases not matched to a gene: 9. The V gene's germline CDR1 is PRHDT and CDR2 FYEKMQ (reference sequence). This CDR3 is built from 17 residues. The CDR3 loop is CASSTRTGGRANYGYTF. As DNA, the CDR3 is TGTGCCAGCAGCACCCGGACAGGGGGACGAGCTAACTATGGCTACACCTTC. Drawing the rest from reference TRBV13 and TRBJ1-2, the complete variable domain is AAGVIQSPRHLIKEKRETATLKCYPIPRHDTVYWYQQGPGQDPQFLISFYEKMQSDKGSIPDRFSAQQFSDYHSELNMSSLELGDSALYFCASSTRTGGRANYGYTFGSGTRLTVV.

The gene calls are TRBV4-2 and TRBJ2-2, with unresolved D. The CDR3 is 16 amino acids. Germline CDR1 is LGHNA and CDR2 is YNFKEQ. V lost 1 base, J lost 0 bases, and 9 bases lay in between. The CDR3 DNA follows: TGTGCCAGCAGCCAAGGGCAAGGCGCGAACACCGGGGAGCTGTTTTTT. It is translated as CASSQGQGANTGELFF.

The V gene is TRBV4-1, the J gene TRBJ2-7; D possibly matches TRBD1 or TRBD2 (7 bases each). V was cut by 4 bases and J by 2 bases, with 18 bases left in between. This CDR3 is 16 amino acids long. CDR1 and CDR2 from the germline V gene are MGHRA and YSYEKL. CDR3 residues: CASSLAGQGGTYEQYF. CDR3 in DNA: TGCGCCAGCAGCCTCGCTGGGCAGGGGGGGACCTACGAGCAGTACTTC.

The chain employs TRBV7-2 and TRBJ2-3; D tentatively reads TRBD1 or TRBD2 (6 bases each). This CDR3 spans 15 amino acids. Trimming took off 0 bases at V and 5 bases at J, with 12 bases between the two ends. Germline CDR1 reads SGHTA; CDR2 reads FQGNSA. The CDR3 here is CASSLAGGRGDTQYF. CDR3 DNA: TGTGCCAGCAGCTTAGCGGGGGGCCGGGGAGATACGCAGTATTTT.

This chain connects TRBV9 to TRBJ2-1; 10 positions agree with TRBD2. The V segment lost 0 bases and the J segment 9 bases; nucleotides outside the gene matches: 9. CDR1 is SGDLS and CDR2 is YYNGEE in the germline V gene. There are 16 residues in the CDR3. Written as DNA, the CDR3 is TGTGCCAGCAGCGTAGTAGACCAGCGGGGGGGCGGTGAGCAGTTCTTC. Protein product: CASSVVDQRGGGEQFF.

The chain recombines TRBV7-3 with TRBJ2-4; TRBD2 matches 8 bases. The junction had 11 bases not matched to a gene; V was cut back by 5 bases and J by 8 bases. The CDR3 sequence is 15 residues long. The germline gives CDR1 SGHTA, CDR2 FQGTGA. This CDR3 reads CASSIGGPRGDIQYF. CDR3 in DNA: TGTGCCAGCAGCATAGGAGGCCCGCGGGGGGACATTCAGTACTTC.

This clone was found once. This chain uses TRBV5-6 with TRBJ1-6; D remains ambiguous. The CDR3 runs 16 residues. V shed 1 base and J shed 0 bases, with 8 bases lying between them. Germline V gene sequence: CDR1 SGHDT, CDR2 YYEEEE. CDR3 amino acids: CASSLRELSYNSPLHF. The CDR3 DNA reads TGTGCCAGCAGCTTGCGAGAGCTCTCCTATAATTCACCCCTCCACTTT. Drawing the rest from reference TRBV5-6 and TRBJ1-6, the complete variable domain is DAGVTQSPTHLIKTRGQQVTLRCSPKSGHDTVSWYQQALGQGPQFIFQYYEEEERQRGNFPDRFSGHQFPNYSSELNVNALLLGDSALYLCASSLRELSYNSPLHFGNGTRLTVT.

The V call is TRBV7-9, the J call TRBJ2-5; D is perhaps TRBD2 (6 bases). There are 15 residues in the CDR3. V was clipped by 4 bases and J by 3 bases, with 15 bases between them. Germline CDR1 reads SEHNR; CDR2 reads FQNEAQ (reference sequence). Written as DNA, the CDR3 is TGTGCCAGCAGCTCCCCGGGACTCATTAAAGAGACCCAGTACTTC. Translated: CASSSPGLIKETQYF. Variable domain in full (rest from reference TRBV7-9 and TRBJ2-5): DTGVSQNPRHKITKRGQNVTFRCDPISEHNRLYWYRQTLGQGPEFLTYFQNEAQLEKSRLLSDRFSAERPKGSFSTLEIQRTEQGDSAMYLCASSSPGLIKETQYFGPGTRLLVL.

CDR3 nucleotide sequence: TGTGCCAGCAGCCAAAGTCAAGTATCTGGAAACACCATATATTTT. This codes for CASSQSQVSGNTIYF. V usage is TRBV4-2 and J usage is TRBJ1-3; the D is unclear. Per the germline V gene, CDR1 is LGHNA and CDR2 is YNFKEQ. Trimming stripped 2 bases from V and 1 base from J, with 9 bases between. The CDR3 is made up of 15 amino acids.

V is TRBV29-1 and J is TRBJ1-2, with a weak D call TRBD1 (6 bases). Germline lookup yields CDR1 SQVTM and CDR2 ANQGSEA. This CDR3 is 13 amino acids long. The ends were cut back, 6 bases at V and 6 bases at J, with 17 bases in the middle. The CDR3 loop is CSVAGGGADGYTF. CDR3 DNA: TGCAGCGTCGCCGGCGGGGGGGCGGATGGCTACACCTTC.

This chain links TRBV29-1 with TRBJ2-5; tentatively, D is TRBD2 (5 bases). Per the germline V gene, CDR1 is SQVTM and CDR2 is ANQGSEA. The CDR3 has 14 amino acids. V was shortened by 3 bases and J by 1 base, with 12 bases between the two germline ends. The CDR3 DNA reads as TGCAGCGTTGAGGCGGTCGGGGTCCAAGAGACCCAGTACTTC. Residues: CSVEAVGVQETQYF.

This clone has only one observation. V gene TRBV5-8 combines with J gene TRBJ1-6, with a weak D call TRBD1 (6 bases). CDR3 length: 14 amino acids. V was shortened by 4 bases and J by 5 bases, with 10 bases between the two germline ends. Per germline, CDR1 SGHTS and CDR2 YDEGEE. The CDR3 nucleotides are TGTGCCAGCAGCGCCAGGGACAATAATTCACCCCTCCACTTT. Protein sequence: CASSARDNNSPLHF.

The V and J genes are TRBV2 and TRBJ1-1, with D uncertain. This CDR3 has 14 residues. Trimming took off 6 bases at V and 1 base at J, with 12 bases between the two ends. The germline V gene has CDR1 SNHLY and CDR2 FYNNEI. The CDR3 bases are TGTGCCAGCAGACGTCAAAAATGGAACACTGAAGCTTTCTTT. Translating gives CASRRQKWNTEAFF.

The V and J genes are TRBV4-3 and TRBJ2-2, with 7 bases matching TRBD1. The CDR3 loop spans 19 amino acids. Germline CDR1 reads LGHNA; CDR2 reads YSLEER. The V gene end was trimmed by 1 base and the J gene end by 1 base; junction bases not matched to a gene: 12. CDR3 nucleotides: TGCGCCAGCAGCCAAGGGTTGATCAGACAGGGACGGAACACCGGGGAGCTGTTTTTT. Translation gives CASSQGLIRQGRNTGELFF.

CDR3 loop: CASRTGDQPQHF. The DNA of the CDR3 is TGTGCCAGCAGGACAGGGGATCAGCCCCAGCATTTT. The chain uses TRBV6-5 and TRBJ1-5; 8 bases fit TRBD1. Trimming removed 6 bases from V and 5 bases from J; junction bases left unmatched: 0. Germline V gene sequence: CDR1 MNHEY, CDR2 SVGAGI. The CDR3 length is 12 residues.

The chain recombines TRBV4-1 with TRBJ1-2; TRBD1 is a possible D gene (5 bases). The V gene's germline CDR1 is MGHRA and CDR2 YSYEKL. The length of the CDR3 is 15 residues. Trimming shortened V by 1 base and J by 4 bases, and 13 bases separated the two germline ends. Written as DNA, the CDR3 is TGCGCCAGCAGCCAAGTCGAGGGGAAGAGCTATGGCTACACCTTC. Amino acids: CASSQVEGKSYGYTF.

In regard to this clone: Other DNA variants within this sample encode the same CDR3. Here the CDR3 reads CASSPGTGGDTQYF. The CDR3 bases are TGCGCCAGCAGCCCGGGGACCGGAGGAGATACGCAGTATTTT. The rearrangement joins TRBV5-1 to TRBJ2-3; tentatively, D is TRBD1 or TRBD2 (5 bases each). The germline V and J ends were trimmed by 4 bases and 5 bases, with 14 bases remaining between them. This CDR3 region has 14 residues. The V gene's germline CDR1 is SGHRS and CDR2 YFSETQ.

This clone appeared a single time. The chain links TRBV10-3 to TRBJ2-3; 10 bases fit TRBD2. CDR1 is ENHRY, CDR2 SYGVKD, per germline. CDR3 size: 15 residues. V trimming: 4 bases; J trimming: 2 bases; junction bases outside the gene matches: 3. CDR3 sequence reads: CAISGLAGDTDTQYF. The CDR3 DNA sequence: TGTGCCATCAGTGGGCTAGCGGGGGACACAGATACGCAGTATTTT.

This chain joins TRBV6-5 and TRBJ1-2, with D tentatively TRBD1 (6 bases). Germline V CDR1 and CDR2: MNHEY, SVGAGI. CDR3 size: 14 residues. V gave up 2 bases and J gave up 4 bases, with 11 bases separating them. In nucleotides, the CDR3 is TGTGCCAGCAGTTACGGGGGCAGGGGCTATGGCTACACCTTC. Translation gives CASSYGGRGYGYTF.

The genes are TRBV5-1 and TRBJ1-1, with 7 nucleotides matching TRBD1. The ends lost 7 bases at V and 5 bases at J; junction bases unmatched: 14. This CDR3 has 15 residues. CDR1 is SGHRS and CDR2 is YFSETQ in the germline V gene. CDR3 in amino acids: CASGSGGRLETEAFF. The CDR3 DNA reads TGCGCCAGCGGGTCAGGGGGGCGACTGGAGACTGAAGCTTTCTTT. Drawing the rest from reference TRBV5-1 and TRBJ1-1, the complete variable domain is KAGVTQTPRYLIKTRGQQVTLSCSPISGHRSVSWYQQTPGQGLQFLFEYFSETQRNKGNFPGRFSGRQFSNSRSEMNVSTLELGDSALYLCASGSGGRLETEAFFGQGTRLTVV.

This clone came up once. V usage is TRBV7-6 and J usage is TRBJ2-1; 11 bases map to TRBD1. V lost 1 base, J lost 8 bases, and 7 bases stayed unmatched. Germline CDR1 SGHVS, CDR2 FNYEAQ. There are 16 residues in the CDR3. CDR3 sequence: CASSLVPDRGRDEQFF. The CDR3 region has the DNA TGTGCCAGCAGCTTAGTCCCGGACAGGGGGCGCGATGAGCAGTTCTTC.

V is TRBV27 and J is TRBJ1-2; D perhaps matches TRBD1 (6 bases). The germline gives CDR1 MNHEY, CDR2 SMNVEV (reference sequence). The CDR3 runs 14 residues. V dropped 3 bases and J dropped 8 bases, with 16 bases sitting between them. The CDR3 nucleotides are TGTGCCAGCAGTTTCCAACAACAGGGTTCGGGCTACACCTTC. This codes for CASSFQQQGSGYTF.

V usage is TRBV5-6 and J usage is TRBJ1-6, with a tentative D call TRBD1 (5 bases). V gave up 2 bases and J gave up 9 bases, with 12 bases separating them. This CDR3 contains 14 residues. CDR1 is SGHDT and CDR2 is YYEEEE in the germline V gene. The CDR3 nucleotides are TGTGCCAGCAGCTTAGAAGGGGTAGGTTCACCCCTCCACTTT. It codes for CASSLEGVGSPLHF.

V and J are TRBV30 and TRBJ1-2; D unresolved. CDR3 length: 13 amino acids. CDR1 and CDR2 from the germline V gene are GTSNPN and SVGIG (reference sequence). V shed 0 bases and J shed 8 bases, with 13 bases lying between them. The CDR3 loop is CAWSVPHTWGYTF. CDR3 bases: TGTGCCTGGAGTGTACCACACACCTGGGGCTACACCTTC.